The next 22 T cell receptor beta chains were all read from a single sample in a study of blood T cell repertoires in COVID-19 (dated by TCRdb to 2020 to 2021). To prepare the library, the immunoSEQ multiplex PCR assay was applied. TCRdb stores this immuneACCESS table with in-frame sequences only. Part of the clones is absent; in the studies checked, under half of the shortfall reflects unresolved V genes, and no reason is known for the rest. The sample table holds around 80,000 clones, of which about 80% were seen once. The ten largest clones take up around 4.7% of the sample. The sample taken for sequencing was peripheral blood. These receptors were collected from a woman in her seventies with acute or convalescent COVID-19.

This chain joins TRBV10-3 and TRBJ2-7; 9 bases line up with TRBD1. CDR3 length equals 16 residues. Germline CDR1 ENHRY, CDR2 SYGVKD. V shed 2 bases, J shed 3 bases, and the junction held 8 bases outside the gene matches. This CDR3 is CAISEGGGQGHYEQYF. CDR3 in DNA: TGTGCCATCAGTGAGGGGGGGGGACAGGGCCACTACGAGCAGTACTTC.

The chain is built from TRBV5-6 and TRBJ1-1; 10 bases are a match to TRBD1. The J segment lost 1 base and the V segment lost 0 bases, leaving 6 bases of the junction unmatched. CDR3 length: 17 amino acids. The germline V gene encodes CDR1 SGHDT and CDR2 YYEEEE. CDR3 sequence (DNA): TGTGCCAGCAGCTTGGGGCGGACAGGGGGATGGAACACTGAAGCTTTCTTT. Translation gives CASSLGRTGGWNTEAFF. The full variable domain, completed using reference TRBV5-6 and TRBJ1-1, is DAGVTQSPTHLIKTRGQQVTLRCSPKSGHDTVSWYQQALGQGPQFIFQYYEEEERQRGNFPDRFSGHQFPNYSSELNVNALLLGDSALYLCASSLGRTGGWNTEAFFGQGTRLTVV.

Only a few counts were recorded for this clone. The chain's CDR3 is CASSITGTGSSGNTIYF. Written as DNA, the CDR3 is TGTGCCAGTAGTATCACCGGGACAGGGAGCTCTGGAAACACCATATATTTT. This chain joins TRBV19 and TRBJ1-3; 9 positions match TRBD1. CDR1 is LNHDA and CDR2 is SQIVND in the germline V gene (reference sequence). This CDR3 is 17 amino acids long. V trimming: 3 bases; J trimming: 0 bases; junction bases outside the gene matches: 6.

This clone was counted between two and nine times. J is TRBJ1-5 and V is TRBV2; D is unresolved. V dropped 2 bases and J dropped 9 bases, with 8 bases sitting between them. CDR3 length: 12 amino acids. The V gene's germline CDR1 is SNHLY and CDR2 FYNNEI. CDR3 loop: CASSESVGPQHF. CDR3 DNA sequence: TGTGCCAGCAGTGAATCCGTCGGGCCCCAGCATTTT.

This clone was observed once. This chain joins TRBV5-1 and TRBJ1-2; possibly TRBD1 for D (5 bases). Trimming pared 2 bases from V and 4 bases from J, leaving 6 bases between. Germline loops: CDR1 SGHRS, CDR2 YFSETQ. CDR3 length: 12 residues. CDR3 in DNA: TGCGCCAGCAGCTTAGGGGCCTATGGCTACACCTTC. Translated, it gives CASSLGAYGYTF.

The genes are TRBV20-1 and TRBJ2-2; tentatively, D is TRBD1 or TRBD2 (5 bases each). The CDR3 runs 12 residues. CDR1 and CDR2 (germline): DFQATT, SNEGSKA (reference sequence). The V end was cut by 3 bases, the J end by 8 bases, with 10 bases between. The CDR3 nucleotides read TGCAGTGCTAGTGAGGGGCGTGGGGAGCTGTTTTTT. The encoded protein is CSASEGRGELFF.

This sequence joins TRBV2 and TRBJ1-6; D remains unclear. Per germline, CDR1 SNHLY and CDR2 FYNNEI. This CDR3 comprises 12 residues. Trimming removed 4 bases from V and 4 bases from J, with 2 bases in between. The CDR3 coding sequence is TGTGCCAGCAGTGCTTATAATTCACCCCTCCACTTT. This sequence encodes CASSAYNSPLHF.

CDR3 sequence: CASSPTAAGPTGELFF. As DNA, the CDR3 is TGTGCCAGCTCACCAACGGCGGCAGGGCCGACCGGGGAGCTGTTTTTT. V usage is TRBV18 and J usage is TRBJ2-2; TRBD1 might be the D (5 bases). Per the germline V gene, CDR1 is KGHSH and CDR2 is LQKENI. V lost 2 bases and J lost 5, with 15 bases in between. The CDR3 covers 16 residues.

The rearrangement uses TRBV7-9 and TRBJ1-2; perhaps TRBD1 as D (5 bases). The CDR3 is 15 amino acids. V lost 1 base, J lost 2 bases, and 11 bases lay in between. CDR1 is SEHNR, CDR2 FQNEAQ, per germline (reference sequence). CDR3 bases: TGTGCCAGCAGCTTAGATTACGACAGAAACTATGGCTACACCTTC. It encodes CASSLDYDRNYGYTF.

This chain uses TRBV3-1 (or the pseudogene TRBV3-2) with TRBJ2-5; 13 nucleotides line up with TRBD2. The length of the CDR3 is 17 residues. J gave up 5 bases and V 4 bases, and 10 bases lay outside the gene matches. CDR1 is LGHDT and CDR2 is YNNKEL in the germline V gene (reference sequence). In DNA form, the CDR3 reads TGTGCCAGCAGCCGCCGACTAGCGGGGGGAGTTACGGAGACCCAGTACTTC. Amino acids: CASSRRLAGGVTETQYF.

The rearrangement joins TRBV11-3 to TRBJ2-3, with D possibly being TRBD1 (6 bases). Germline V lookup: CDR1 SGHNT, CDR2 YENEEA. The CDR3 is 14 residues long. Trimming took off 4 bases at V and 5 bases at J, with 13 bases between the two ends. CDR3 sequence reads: CASSSRTVRDTQYF. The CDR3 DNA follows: TGTGCCAGCAGCTCCCGGACAGTTAGAGATACGCAGTATTTT.

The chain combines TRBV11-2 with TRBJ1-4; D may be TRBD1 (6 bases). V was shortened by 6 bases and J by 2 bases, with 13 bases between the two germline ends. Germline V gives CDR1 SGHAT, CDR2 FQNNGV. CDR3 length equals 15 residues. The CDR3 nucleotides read TGTGCCAGCAGGACAGAAGACAGGACTAATGAAAAACTGTTTTTT. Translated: CASRTEDRTNEKLFF.

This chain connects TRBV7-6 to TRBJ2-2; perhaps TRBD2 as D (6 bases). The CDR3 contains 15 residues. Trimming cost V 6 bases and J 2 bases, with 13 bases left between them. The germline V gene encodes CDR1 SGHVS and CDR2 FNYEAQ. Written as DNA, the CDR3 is TGTGCCAGCAGGACCGGGACTCTTAACACCGGGGAGCTGTTTTTT. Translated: CASRTGTLNTGELFF.

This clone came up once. DNA for the CDR3: TGTGCCAGCGGGGCGGCGAACACTGAAGCTTTCTTT. It encodes CASGAANTEAFF. The V gene is TRBV11-2, the J gene TRBJ1-1; possible D gene TRBD1, 5 bases. Germline CDR1 reads SGHAT; CDR2 reads FQNNGV. The CDR3 totals 12 residues. The ends were cut back, 8 bases at V and 1 base at J, with 8 bases in the middle. The variable domain in full, completed from reference TRBV11-2 and TRBJ1-1, reads EAGVAQSPRYKIIEKRQSVAFWCNPISGHATLYWYQQILGQGPKLLIQFQNNGVVDDSQLPKDRFSAERLKGVDSTLKIQPAKLEDSAVYLCASGAANTEAFFGQGTRLTVV.

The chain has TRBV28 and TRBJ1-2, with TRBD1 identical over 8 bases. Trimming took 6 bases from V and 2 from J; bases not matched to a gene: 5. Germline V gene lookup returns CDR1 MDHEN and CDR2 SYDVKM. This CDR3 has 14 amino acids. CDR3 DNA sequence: TGTGCCAGCAGCGGCCGACAGGGGAACTATGGCTACACCTTC. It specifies CASSGRQGNYGYTF.

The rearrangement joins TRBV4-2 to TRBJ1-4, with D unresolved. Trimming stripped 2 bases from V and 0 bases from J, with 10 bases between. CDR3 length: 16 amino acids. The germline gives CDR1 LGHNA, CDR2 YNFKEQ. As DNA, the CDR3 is TGTGCCAGCAGCCAACTCACCGCGGCAACTAATGAAAAACTGTTTTTT. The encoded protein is CASSQLTAATNEKLFF.

CDR3 loop: CASSPTRLGLAGALNTGELFF. In nucleotides, the CDR3 is TGTGCCAGCAGCCCGACGAGGCTGGGCTTAGCGGGGGCCCTGAACACCGGGGAGCTGTTTTTT. The chain has TRBV6-2 or TRBV6-3 and TRBJ2-2; 9 positions agree with TRBD2. Germline CDR1 and CDR2: MNHEY and SVGEGT. V shed 6 bases, J shed 1 base, and the junction held 21 bases outside the gene matches. The CDR3 has 21 residues.

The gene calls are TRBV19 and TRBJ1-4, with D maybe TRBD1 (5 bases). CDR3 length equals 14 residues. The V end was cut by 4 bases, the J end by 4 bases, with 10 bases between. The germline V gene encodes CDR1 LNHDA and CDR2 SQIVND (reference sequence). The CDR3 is CASSTTTVNEKLFF. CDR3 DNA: TGTGCCAGTAGTACAACGACAGTTAATGAAAAACTGTTTTTT.

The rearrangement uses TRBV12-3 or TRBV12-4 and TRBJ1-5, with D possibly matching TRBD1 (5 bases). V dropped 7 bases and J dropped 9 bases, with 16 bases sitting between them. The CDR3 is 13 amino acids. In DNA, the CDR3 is TGTGCCAGCACGGTAGACAGTATGGTGCCCCAGCATTTT. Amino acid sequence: CASTVDSMVPQHF.

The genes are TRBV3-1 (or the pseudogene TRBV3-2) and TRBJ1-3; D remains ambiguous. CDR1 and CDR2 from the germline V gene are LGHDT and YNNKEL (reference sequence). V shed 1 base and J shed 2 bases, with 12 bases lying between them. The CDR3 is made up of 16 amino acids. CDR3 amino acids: CASSQGGARPGNTIYF. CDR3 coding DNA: TGTGCCAGCAGCCAAGGAGGCGCAAGACCTGGAAACACCATATATTTT.

The CDR3 DNA follows: TGTGCCAGCAGCTCCAGCGTCCGGGGACTAGGTTTCACCGGGGAGCTGTTTTTT. Translating it yields CASSSSVRGLGFTGELFF. This rearrangement joins TRBV7-9 to TRBJ2-2, with 8 positions matching TRBD2. The CDR3 totals 18 residues. Trimming at V came to 4 bases and at J to 4 bases, leaving 14 bases not matched to a gene. The germline V gene has CDR1 SEHNR and CDR2 FQNEAQ (reference sequence).

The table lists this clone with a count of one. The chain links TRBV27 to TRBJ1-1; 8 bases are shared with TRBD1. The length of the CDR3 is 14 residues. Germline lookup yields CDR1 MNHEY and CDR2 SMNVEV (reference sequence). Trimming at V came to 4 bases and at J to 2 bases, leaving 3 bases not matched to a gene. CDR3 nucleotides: TGTGCCAGCAGTTCTGACAGGGGTAACACTGAAGCTTTCTTT. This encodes CASSSDRGNTEAFF.